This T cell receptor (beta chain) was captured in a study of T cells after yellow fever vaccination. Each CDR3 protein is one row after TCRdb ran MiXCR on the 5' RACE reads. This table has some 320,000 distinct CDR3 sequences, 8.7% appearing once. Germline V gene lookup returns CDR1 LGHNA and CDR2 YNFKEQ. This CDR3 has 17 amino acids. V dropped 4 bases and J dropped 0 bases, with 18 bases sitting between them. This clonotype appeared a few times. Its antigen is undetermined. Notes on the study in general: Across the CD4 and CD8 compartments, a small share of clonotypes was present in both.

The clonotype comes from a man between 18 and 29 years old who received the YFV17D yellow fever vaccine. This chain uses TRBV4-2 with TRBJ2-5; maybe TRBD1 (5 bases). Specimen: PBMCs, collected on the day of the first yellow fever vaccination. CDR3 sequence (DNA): TGTGCCAGCAGCCGTGGACGGCGAGCAGGGTACCAAGAGACCCAGTACTTC. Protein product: CASSRGRRAGYQETQYF.